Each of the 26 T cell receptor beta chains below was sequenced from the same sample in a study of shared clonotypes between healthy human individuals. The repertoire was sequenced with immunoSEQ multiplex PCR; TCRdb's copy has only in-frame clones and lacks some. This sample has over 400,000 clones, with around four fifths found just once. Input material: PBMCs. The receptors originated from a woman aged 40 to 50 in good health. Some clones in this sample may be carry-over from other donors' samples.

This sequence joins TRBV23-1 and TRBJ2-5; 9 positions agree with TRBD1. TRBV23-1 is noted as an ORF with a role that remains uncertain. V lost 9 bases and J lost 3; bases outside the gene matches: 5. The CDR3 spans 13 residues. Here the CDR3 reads CARDRGDKETQYF. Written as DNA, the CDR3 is TGCGCCAGAGACAGGGGGGATAAAGAGACCCAGTACTTC.

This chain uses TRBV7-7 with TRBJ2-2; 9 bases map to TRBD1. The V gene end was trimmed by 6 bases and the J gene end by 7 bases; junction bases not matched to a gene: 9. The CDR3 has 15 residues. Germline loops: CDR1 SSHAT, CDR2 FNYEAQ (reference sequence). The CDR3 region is CASSPGQGTNGELFF. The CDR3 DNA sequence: TGTGCCAGCAGTCCTGGACAGGGGACGAACGGGGAGCTGTTTTTT.

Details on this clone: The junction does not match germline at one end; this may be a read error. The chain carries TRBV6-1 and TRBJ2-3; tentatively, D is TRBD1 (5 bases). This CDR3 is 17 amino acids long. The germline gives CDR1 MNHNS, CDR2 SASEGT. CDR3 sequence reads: CASSKAGAHRLGDTQYF. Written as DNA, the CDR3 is TGTGCCAGCAGTAAAGCTGGGGCTCATCGGTTAGGAGATACGCAGTATTTT.

The CDR3: CASSYKIPGQGSYEQYF. The CDR3 nucleotides are TGTGCCAGCAGTTATAAAATCCCGGGACAGGGATCCTACGAGCAGTACTTC. V gene TRBV27 combines with J gene TRBJ2-7; TRBD1 aligns across 9 bases. This CDR3 is 17 amino acids long. J gave up 1 base and V 4 bases, and 11 bases lay outside the gene matches. Germline CDR1 and CDR2: MNHEY and SMNVEV (reference sequence).

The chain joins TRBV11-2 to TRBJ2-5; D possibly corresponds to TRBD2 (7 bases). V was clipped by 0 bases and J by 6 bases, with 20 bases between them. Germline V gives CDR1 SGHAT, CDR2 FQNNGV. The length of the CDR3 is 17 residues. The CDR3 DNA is TGTGCCAGCAGCTTAGAAGGGGGGGGAACCCCGAAGAAGACCCAGTACTTC. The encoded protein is CASSLEGGGTPKKTQYF.

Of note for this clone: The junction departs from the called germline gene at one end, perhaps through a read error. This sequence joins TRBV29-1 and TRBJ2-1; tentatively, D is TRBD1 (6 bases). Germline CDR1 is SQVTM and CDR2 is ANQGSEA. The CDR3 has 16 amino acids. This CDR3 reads CSVEAPRGSSYSEQFF. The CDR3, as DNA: TGCAGCGTTGAAGCCCCTAGGGGGAGCTCCTACAGTGAGCAGTTCTTC.

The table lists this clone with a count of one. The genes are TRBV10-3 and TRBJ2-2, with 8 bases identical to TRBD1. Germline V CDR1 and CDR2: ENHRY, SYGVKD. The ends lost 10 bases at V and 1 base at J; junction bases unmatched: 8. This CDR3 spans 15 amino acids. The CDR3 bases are TGTGCCACCGAAACAGGGGGTTGGAACACCGGGGAGCTGTTTTTT. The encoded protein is CATETGGWNTGELFF.

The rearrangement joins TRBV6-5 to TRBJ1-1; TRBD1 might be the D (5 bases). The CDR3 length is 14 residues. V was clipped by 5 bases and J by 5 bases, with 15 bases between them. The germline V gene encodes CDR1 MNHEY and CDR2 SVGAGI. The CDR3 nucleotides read TGTGCCAGCAGTCCCCCGGGGGACGAGACTGAAGCTTTCTTT. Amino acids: CASSPPGDETEAFF.

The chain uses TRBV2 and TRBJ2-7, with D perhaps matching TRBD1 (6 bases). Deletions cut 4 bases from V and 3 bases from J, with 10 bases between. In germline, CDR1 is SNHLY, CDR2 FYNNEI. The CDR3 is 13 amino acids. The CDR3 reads CASSVGRGYEQYF. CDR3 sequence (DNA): TGTGCCAGCAGTGTAGGCAGGGGCTACGAGCAGTACTTC.

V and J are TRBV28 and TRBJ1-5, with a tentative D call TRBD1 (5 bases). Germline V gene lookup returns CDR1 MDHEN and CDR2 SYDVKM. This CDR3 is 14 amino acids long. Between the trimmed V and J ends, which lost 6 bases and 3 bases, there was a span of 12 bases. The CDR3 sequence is CASRLRQNNQPQHF. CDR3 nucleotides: TGTGCCAGCAGGCTTAGACAGAACAATCAGCCCCAGCATTTT.

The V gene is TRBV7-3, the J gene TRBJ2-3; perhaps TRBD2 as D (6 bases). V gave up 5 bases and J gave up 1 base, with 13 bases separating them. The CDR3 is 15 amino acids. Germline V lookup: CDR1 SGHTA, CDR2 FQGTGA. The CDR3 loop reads CASSGSGYRTDTQYF. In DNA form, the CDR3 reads TGTGCCAGCAGCGGTAGCGGTTATCGCACAGATACGCAGTATTTT.

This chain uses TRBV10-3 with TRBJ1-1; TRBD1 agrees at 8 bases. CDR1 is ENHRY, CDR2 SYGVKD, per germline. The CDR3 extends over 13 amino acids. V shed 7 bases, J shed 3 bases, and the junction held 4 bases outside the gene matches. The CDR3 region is CAITQTGDTEAFF. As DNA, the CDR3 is TGTGCCATCACCCAGACAGGGGACACTGAAGCTTTCTTT.

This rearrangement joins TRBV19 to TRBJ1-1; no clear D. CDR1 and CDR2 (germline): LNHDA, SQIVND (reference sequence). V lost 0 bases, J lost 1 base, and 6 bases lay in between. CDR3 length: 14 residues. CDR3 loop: CASSIDLENTEAFF. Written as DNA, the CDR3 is TGTGCCAGTAGTATAGATCTGGAGAACACTGAAGCTTTCTTT.

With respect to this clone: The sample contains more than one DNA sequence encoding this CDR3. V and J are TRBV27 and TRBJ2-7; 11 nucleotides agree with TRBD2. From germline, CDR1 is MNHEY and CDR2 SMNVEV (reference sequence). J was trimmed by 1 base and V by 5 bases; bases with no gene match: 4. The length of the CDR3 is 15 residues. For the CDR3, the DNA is TGTGCCAGCAGTCCCGGGACTAGCGGATCCTACGAGCAGTACTTC. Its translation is CASSPGTSGSYEQYF.

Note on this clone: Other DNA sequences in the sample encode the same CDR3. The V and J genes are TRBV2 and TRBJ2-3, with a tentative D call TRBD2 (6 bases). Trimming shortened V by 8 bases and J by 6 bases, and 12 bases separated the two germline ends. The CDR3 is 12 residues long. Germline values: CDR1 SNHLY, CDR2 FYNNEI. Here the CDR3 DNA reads TGTGCCAGCCGCGGGGAGGCGGATACGCAGTATTTT. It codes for CASRGEADTQYF.

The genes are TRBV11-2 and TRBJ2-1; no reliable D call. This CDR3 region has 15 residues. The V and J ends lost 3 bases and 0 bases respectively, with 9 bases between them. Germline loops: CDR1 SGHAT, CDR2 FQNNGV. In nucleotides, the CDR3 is TGTGCCAGCAGCTTCCTAAAAGTCTCCTACAATGAGCAGTTCTTC. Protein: CASSFLKVSYNEQFF.

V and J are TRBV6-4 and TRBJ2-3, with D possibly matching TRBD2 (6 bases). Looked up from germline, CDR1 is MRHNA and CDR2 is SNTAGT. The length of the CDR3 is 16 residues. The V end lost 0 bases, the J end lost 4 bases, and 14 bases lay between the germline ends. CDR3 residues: CASSDSAGSGADTQYF. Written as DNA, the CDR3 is TGTGCCAGCAGTGACTCGGCGGGGAGCGGCGCAGATACGCAGTATTTT.

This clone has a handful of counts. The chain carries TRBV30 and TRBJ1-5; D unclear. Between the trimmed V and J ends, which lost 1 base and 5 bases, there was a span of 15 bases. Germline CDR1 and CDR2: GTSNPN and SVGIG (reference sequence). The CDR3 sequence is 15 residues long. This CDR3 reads CAWSGGGGFYQPQHF. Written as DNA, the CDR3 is TGTGCCTGGAGTGGAGGCGGCGGATTTTATCAGCCCCAGCATTTT. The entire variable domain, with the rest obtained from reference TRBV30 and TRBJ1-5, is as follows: SQTIHQWPATLVQPVGSPLSLECTVEGTSNPNLYWYRQAAGRGLQLLFYSVGIGQISSEVPQNLSASRPQDRQFILSSKKLLLSDSGFYLCAWSGGGGFYQPQHFGDGTRLSIL.

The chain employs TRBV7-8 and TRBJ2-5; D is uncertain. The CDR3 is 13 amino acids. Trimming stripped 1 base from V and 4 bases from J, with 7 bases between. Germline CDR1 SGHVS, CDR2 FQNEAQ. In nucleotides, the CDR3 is TGTGCCAGCAGCTTAGTCGCTGTAGAGACCCAGTACTTC. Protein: CASSLVAVETQYF.

The CDR3 DNA sequence: TGCGCCAGCAGCTTGGAGGGTTTCACAGATACGCAGTATTTT. Protein: CASSLEGFTDTQYF. This chain links TRBV5-1 with TRBJ2-3; unclear D gene. The CDR3 covers 14 residues. Germline V gives CDR1 SGHRS, CDR2 YFSETQ. The V end lost 0 bases, the J end lost 2 bases, and 7 bases lay between the germline ends.

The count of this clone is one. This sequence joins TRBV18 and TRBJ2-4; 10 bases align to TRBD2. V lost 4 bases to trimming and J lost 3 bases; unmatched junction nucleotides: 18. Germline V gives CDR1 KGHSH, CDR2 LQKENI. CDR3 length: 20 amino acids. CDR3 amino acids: CASSLPGASGSGRVKNIQYF. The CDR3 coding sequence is TGTGCCAGCTCACTCCCCGGGGCTAGCGGGAGTGGTCGGGTCAAAAACATTCAGTACTTC.

The CDR3 spells CASSLAPEYEQYF. The CDR3 nucleotides read TGTGCCAGCAGCTTAGCGCCGGAATACGAGCAGTACTTC. V is TRBV7-6 and J is TRBJ2-7; D not certain. V was shortened by 0 bases and J by 4 bases, with 7 bases between the two germline ends. The CDR3 is 13 amino acids. Germline values: CDR1 SGHVS, CDR2 FNYEAQ.

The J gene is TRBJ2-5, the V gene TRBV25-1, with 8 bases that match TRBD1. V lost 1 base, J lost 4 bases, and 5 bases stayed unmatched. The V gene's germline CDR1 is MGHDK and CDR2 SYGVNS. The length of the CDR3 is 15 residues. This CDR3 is CASSEWAGGAETQYF. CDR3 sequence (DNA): TGTGCCAGCAGTGAATGGGCAGGGGGCGCAGAGACCCAGTACTTC.

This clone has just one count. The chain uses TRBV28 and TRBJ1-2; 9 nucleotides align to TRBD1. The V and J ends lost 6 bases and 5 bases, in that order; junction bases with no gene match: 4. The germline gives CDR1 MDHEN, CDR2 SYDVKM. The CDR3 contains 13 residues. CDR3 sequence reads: CASSRGQGYGYTF. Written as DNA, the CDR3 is TGTGCCAGCAGCCGCGGACAGGGGTATGGCTACACCTTC.

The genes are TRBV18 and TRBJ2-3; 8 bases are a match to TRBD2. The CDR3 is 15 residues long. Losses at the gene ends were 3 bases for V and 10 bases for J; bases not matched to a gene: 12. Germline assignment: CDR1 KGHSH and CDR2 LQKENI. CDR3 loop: CASSPEAGGKGAQYF. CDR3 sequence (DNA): TGTGCCAGCTCACCGGAGGCGGGAGGCAAAGGGGCGCAGTATTTT.

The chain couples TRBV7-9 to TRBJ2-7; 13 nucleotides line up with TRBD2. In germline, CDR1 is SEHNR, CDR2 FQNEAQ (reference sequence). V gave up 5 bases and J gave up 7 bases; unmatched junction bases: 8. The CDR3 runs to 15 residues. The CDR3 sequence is CASSHGLAGVREQYF. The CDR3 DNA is TGTGCCAGCAGCCACGGACTAGCGGGAGTAAGGGAGCAGTACTTC.